This T cell receptor (beta chain) stems from a study of blood T cell repertoires in COVID-19 (dated by TCRdb to 2018 to 2021). With respect to the entire study: Samples from collaborators originated in the United States, Italy and Spain and spanned both the acute and convalescent phases of COVID-19. The sample metadata nearly always contained a de-identified subject ID, COVID-19 status, age in years and sex. Where HLA class I and class II types were available, the types were taken from metadata supplied by the sample provider, not from assay-based typing. The repertoires were released in a freely available public database intended as a resource for research on the immune response to SARS-CoV-2. The samples were drawn from two sources: the first 160 participants of the ongoing ImmuneRACE study, and 1,254 subjects contributed by 6 global collaborators. The material from the prospective study consisted of cDNA or gDNA derived from T cells, B-cell-depleted T cells, or PBMCs. Subjects who had been exposed to COVID-19, were actively infected with it, or had recovered from it provided the deeply sampled blood TCRbeta repertoires that made up the dataset. Beyond this particular receptor, the publication reports: The quantity of clinical and demographic metadata differed by source and by participant and was supplied without curation.

Collaborating institutions collected whole blood in K2EDTA tubes following their own protocols. Collaborator samples were shipped for TCRbeta analysis as frozen whole blood, isolated PBMCs, or DNA extracted from either sample type. The immunoSEQ Assay, a bias-controlled multiplex PCR, was used to amplify TCRbeta CDR3 regions from genomic DNA. Processing in the source paper ran as follows. Within the assay, amplification of reference gene primers was used to estimate how many nucleated cells each sample contained. To quantify the absolute abundance of each unique TCRbeta CDR3 rearrangement, sequence reads were collapsed and filtered. Productive Simpson clonality was computed per sample as the square root of Simpson's diversity index over productive rearrangements. Here the immuneACCESS table is served through TCRdb, limited to in-frame sequences with V and J called. Missing clones are a known gap in these copies; in checked studies unresolved V genes cover under half, and the rest lacks a known reason. That table is the source of V, J and clone size, and D and trimming were worked out from the DNA. This sample has under 85,000 clones in its table, and around 82% of those were observed once. Clones ranked in the top ten supply less than 40% of the sample.

The germline V gene specifies SGHTA as CDR1 and FQGTGA as CDR2. Including the terminal cysteine and phenylalanine, the CDR3 comprises 15 residues. CDR3 DNA is the only sequence kept; it has 45 bases, read in frame from the first base. V is cut by 1 base and J by 1 base, and the space between the germline ends is 10 bases. In the case of this clone: No cognate antigen has been identified for it. No much larger clone exists at a distance of one base, and base qualities are not known.

The sequenced sample was peripheral blood. The rearranged chain carries TRBV7-3 and TRBJ1-2; no D gene is confidently identified. The TCR sequence derives from a man older than 75 with active or convalescent COVID-19. The sequenced DNA: TGTGCCAGCAGCTTAAGTGCGGCCAGTAACTATGGCTACACCTTC. It translates as CASSLSAASNYGYTF.